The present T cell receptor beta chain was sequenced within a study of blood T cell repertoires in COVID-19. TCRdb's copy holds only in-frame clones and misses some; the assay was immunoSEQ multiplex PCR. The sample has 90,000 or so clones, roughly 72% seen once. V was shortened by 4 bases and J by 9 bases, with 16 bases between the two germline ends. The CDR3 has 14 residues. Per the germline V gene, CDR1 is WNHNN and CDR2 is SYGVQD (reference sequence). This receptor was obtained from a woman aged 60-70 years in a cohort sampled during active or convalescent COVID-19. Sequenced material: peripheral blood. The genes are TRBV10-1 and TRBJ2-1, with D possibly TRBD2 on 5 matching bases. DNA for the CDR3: TGCGCCAGCAGTGTATCGGGATTCTGGGGTGAGCAGTTCTTC. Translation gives CASSVSGFWGEQFF.